The rows below give T cell receptor beta chains drawn from one sample of a study of blood T cell repertoires in COVID-19. Profiled with immunoSEQ multiplex PCR; TCRdb holds only in-frame clones, not every one. There are 300,000 to 400,000 clones in the sample; 89% occur only once, and approximately 4.7% lies in the top ten. Sequenced: PBMCs or T cells enriched from blood (not recorded which). These receptors were taken from a man between 60 and 75 years old who had recovered from COVID-19. Each CDR3 is given with its conserved first and last residue. D genes are given only for firm matches. Clone size is stated in some rows and not others, as once, few, many or a class when expanded.

j_gene | d_gene | abundance | v_gene | CDR3nt | CDR3aa
TRBJ2-7 | TRBD1 | once | TRBV2 | TGTGCCAGCAGTCGGGACAGGTATAGGGAGCAGTACTTC | CASSRDRYREQYF
TRBJ1-6 | . | . | TRBV5-1 | TGCGCCAGCAGCTGGACAGTCAGGAATAATTCACCCCTCCACTTT | CASSWTVRNNSPLHF
TRBJ2-5 | . | . | TRBV19 | TGTGCCAGTAGTTACTATCCTGGCGGGGAAGAGACCCAGTACTTC | CASSYYPGGEETQYF
TRBJ1-1 | . | few | TRBV5-5 | TGTGCCAGCAGCTTAAGTGGGCTGTTAAACACTGAAGCTTTCTTT | CASSLSGLLNTEAFF
TRBJ2-1 | . | . | TRBV10-3 | TGTGCCATCAGTGGGGCGGGGGCTCGGAATGAGCAGTTCTTC | CAISGAGARNEQFF
TRBJ2-1 | TRBD2 | . | TRBV5-1 | TGCGCCAGCAGATCCGGGACTAGCGACGTTAATGAGCAGTTCTTC | CASRSGTSDVNEQFF
TRBJ2-7 | TRBD2 | . | TRBV6-5 | TGTGCCAGCAGTTTACTAGCGGGCTCCTACGAGCAGTACTTC | CASSLLAGSYEQYF
TRBJ1-3 | . | . | TRBV28 | TGTGCCAGCAGTCCCGGGACAAGCTCTGGAAACACCATATATTTT | CASSPGTSSGNTIYF
TRBJ1-3 | TRBD1 | . | TRBV7-2 | TGTGCCAGCAGCTTCGGTCAGGGGGCAACTAATGGAAACACCATATATTTT | CASSFGQGATNGNTIYF
TRBJ1-1 | . | . | TRBV2 | TGTGCCAGCAGCCCACAGGGAACGAACACTGAAGCTTTCTTT | CASSPQGTNTEAFF
TRBJ2-7 | TRBD2 | once | TRBV2 | TGTGCCAGCAGGGGCGGGGGCTACGAGCAGTACTTC | CASRGGGYEQYF
TRBJ1-5 | . | . | TRBV3-1/TRBV3-2 | TGTGCCAGCAGCCAGGGATCCGGGGTGGCCGGATTCAATCAGCCCCAGCATTTT | CASSQGSGVAGFNQPQHF
TRBJ2-5 | TRBD2 | . | TRBV6-2/TRBV6-3 | TGTGCCAGCAGTTACCTGGGAGGGAGCCAAGAGACCCAGTACTTC | CASSYLGGSQETQYF
TRBJ1-5 | . | . | TRBV7-9 | TGTGCCAGCAGCCCCGGTGACAGATTCAATCAGCCCCAGCATTTT | CASSPGDRFNQPQHF
TRBJ2-7 | . | few | TRBV28 | TGTGCAGCCTCCGGGGCCTACGAGCAGTACTTC | CAASGAYEQYF
TRBJ2-1 | TRBD1 | . | TRBV18 | TGTGCCAGCTCACCCCTGACGACAGGGATCTCCTACAATGAGCAGTTCTTC | CASSPLTTGISYNEQFF
TRBJ2-5 | . | . | TRBV6-5 | TGTGCCAGCATAACAGGGTCCTCGAAGGGGACCCAGTACTTC | CASITGSSKGTQYF
TRBJ1-1 | . | . | TRBV20-1 | TGCAGTGCTAGTAGGGCAGGGTTGGACACTGAAGCTTTCTTT | CSASRAGLDTEAFF
TRBJ2-3 | TRBD2 | once | TRBV9 | TGTGCCAGCAGCGTAGGGCTAGCGGGAGGAAGCGGGGCAGATACGCAGTATTTT | CASSVGLAGGSGADTQYF
TRBJ1-3 | . | once | TRBV6-5 | TGTGCCAGCAGTTGGACAGCCACCTCTGGAAACACCATATATTTT | CASSWTATSGNTIYF
TRBJ2-2 | TRBD2 | . | TRBV5-1 | TGCGCCAGCAGCCGAGGGACTAGCATTCAGAACACCGGGGAGCTGTTTTTT | CASSRGTSIQNTGELFF
TRBJ2-5 | TRBD2 | . | TRBV7-2 | TGTGCCAGCAGCGGAGGACTAGCGGGAGGATTGGAGACCCAGTACTTC | CASSGGLAGGLETQYF
TRBJ1-6 | TRBD1 | . | TRBV18 | TGTGCCAGCTCACCACTGGGACAGGGCAGGGGAAGCTCCTATAATTCACCCCTCCACTTT | CASSPLGQGRGSSYNSPLHF